This T cell receptor beta chain emerged from a study of T cell changes during pregnancy in multiple sclerosis (dated 2019 in TCRdb). A note on the overall study: Changes in the T cell repertoire over the course of pregnancy were examined in this study in women with multiple sclerosis.

About this clone itself: It lacks a known antigen. Per-base qualities were not stored, and no clone one base away is much larger.

Via the germline V gene (reference sequence), CDR1 is GTSNPN and CDR2 SVGIG. Trimming accounts for 4 bases at V and 7 bases at J, while the number of junction bases matched to no gene is 12. The CDR3 spans 14 residues, from the cysteine through the phenylalanine. The sequence is cut down to CDR3 DNA, 42 bases in frame from base 1. The library relied on the immunoSEQ multiplex PCR assay. The table comes from immuneACCESS by way of TCRdb, which keeps in-frame sequences with V and J called. Part of the clones is missing from these tables; in studies checked, under half for an unresolved V gene and the rest for unknown reasons. The sample table holds 30,000 to 40,000 clones, of which approximately 90% were seen once. The top ten clones comprise 6.5% to 8.5% of the sample.

The receptor comes from a female donor with multiple sclerosis, enrolled in a pregnancy study. The chain is assembled from TRBV30 and TRBJ1-2, with 7 middle bases fitting TRBD1. The material sequenced was CD8+ T cells from peripheral blood mononuclear cells, taken in the third trimester of pregnancy. The sequence in DNA is TGTGCCTGGACACAACAGGGGATAATGGCTGGCTACACCTTC. Translation gives CAWTQQGIMAGYTF.